This is a list of T cell receptor beta chains from one sample in a study of cytomegalovirus exposure and HLA in healthy donors. Clones were sequenced by immunoSEQ multiplex PCR, and TCRdb holds only the in-frame ones, with some missing. The table records under 250,000 clones, around four fifths of them present only once. Sequencing was done on a sample of PBMCs. These receptors came from a male donor in good health and CMV-seronegative. The CDR3 runs from the conserved cysteine through the conserved F or W. D genes are given only for firm matches. Clone size is given for some rows only: seen once, a few or many times, or a class if the clone is expanded.

>-|TRBJ2-1|TRBV15|-
TGTGCCACCAGCAGGGAAAGGACATCATACAATGAGCAGTTCTTC
CATSRERTSYNEQFF
>TRBD2|TRBJ2-3|TRBV19|-
TGTGCCAGTAACGGTTGGGGACTAGCGGGAGGAAGCACAGATACGCAGTATTTT
CASNGWGLAGGSTDTQYF
>-|TRBJ1-1|TRBV7-2|-
TGTGCCAGCAGCGCTAGCGCGGGGAACACTGAAGCTTTCTTT
CASSASAGNTEAFF
>TRBD1|TRBJ2-2|TRBV29-1|-
TGCAGCGTCGAGGACAGGGCGAACACCGGGGAGCTGTTTTTT
CSVEDRANTGELFF
>-|TRBJ1-1|TRBV30|-
TGTGCCTGCCGACTGCGAACGGGGGGCACTGAAGCTTTCTTT
CACRLRTGGTEAFF
>-|TRBJ2-2|TRBV5-1|-
TGCGCCAGCAGCTTGGAAGGACTACACACCGGGGAGCTGTTTTTT
CASSLEGLHTGELFF
>TRBD2|TRBJ2-3|TRBV6-1|once
TGTGCCAGCAATCTAGCGGGAGGCTCAGATACGCAGTATTTT
CASNLAGGSDTQYF
>-|TRBJ2-1|TRBV18|-
TGTGCCAGCTCACCCCGAGGAGCCAGCTCCTACAATGAGCAGTTCTTC
CASSPRGASSYNEQFF
>-|TRBJ2-7|TRBV5-1|-
TGCGCCAGCAGTTCACAAGCTGAGGCCTACGAGCAGTACTTC
CASSSQAEAYEQYF
>TRBD1|TRBJ1-5|TRBV7-3|-
TGTGCCAGCAGCATCGACAGGGATCAGCCCCAGCATTTT
CASSIDRDQPQHF